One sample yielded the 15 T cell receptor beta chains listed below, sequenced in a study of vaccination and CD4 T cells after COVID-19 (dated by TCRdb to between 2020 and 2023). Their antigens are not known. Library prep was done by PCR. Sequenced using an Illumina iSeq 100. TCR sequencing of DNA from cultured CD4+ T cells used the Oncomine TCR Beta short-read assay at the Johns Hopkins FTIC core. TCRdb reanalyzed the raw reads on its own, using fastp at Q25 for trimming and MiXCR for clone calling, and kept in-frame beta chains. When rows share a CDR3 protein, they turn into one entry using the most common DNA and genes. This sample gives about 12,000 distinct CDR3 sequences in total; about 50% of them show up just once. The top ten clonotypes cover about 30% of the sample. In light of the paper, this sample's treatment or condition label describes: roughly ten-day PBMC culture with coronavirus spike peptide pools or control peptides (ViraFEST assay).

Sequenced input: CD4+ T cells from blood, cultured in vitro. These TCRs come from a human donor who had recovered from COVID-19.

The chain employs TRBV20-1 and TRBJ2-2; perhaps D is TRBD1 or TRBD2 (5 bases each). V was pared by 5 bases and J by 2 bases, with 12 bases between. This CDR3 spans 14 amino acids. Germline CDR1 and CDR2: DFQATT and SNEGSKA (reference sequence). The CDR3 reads CSAESGTNTGELFF. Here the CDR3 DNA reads TGCAGTGCTGAATCCGGGACCAACACCGGGGAGCTGTTTTTT.

CDR3: CASSPLEGVGDTQYF. DNA of the CDR3: TGTGCCAGCAGCCCGCTAGAAGGGGTAGGAGATACGCAGTATTTT. The J gene is TRBJ2-3, the V gene TRBV12-3 or TRBV12-4, with D possibly being TRBD1 (5 bases). V was cut by 6 bases and J by 5 bases, with 18 bases left in between. This CDR3 region has 15 residues.

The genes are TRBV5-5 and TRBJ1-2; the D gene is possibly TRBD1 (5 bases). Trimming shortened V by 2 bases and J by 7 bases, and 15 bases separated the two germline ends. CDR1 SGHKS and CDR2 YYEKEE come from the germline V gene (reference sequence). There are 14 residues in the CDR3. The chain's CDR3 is CASSLIQDFGGYTF. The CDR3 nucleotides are TGTGCCAGCAGCTTAATACAGGACTTTGGTGGCTACACCTTC.

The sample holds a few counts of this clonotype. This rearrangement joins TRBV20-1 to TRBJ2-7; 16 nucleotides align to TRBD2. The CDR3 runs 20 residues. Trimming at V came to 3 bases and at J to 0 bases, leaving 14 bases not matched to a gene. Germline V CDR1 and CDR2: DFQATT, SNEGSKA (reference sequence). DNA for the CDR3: TGCAGTGCTAGTCCCTTATCGGGACTAGCGGGGGGGCTTAGCTCCTACGAGCAGTACTTC. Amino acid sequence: CSASPLSGLAGGLSSYEQYF.

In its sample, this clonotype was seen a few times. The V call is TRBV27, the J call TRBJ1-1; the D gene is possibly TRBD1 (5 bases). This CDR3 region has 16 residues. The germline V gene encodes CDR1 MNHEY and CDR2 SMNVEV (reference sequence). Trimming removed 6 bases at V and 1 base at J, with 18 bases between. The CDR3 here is CASSPNLGGGNTEAFF. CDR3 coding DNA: TGTGCCAGCAGCCCTAATTTGGGGGGAGGGAACACTGAAGCTTTCTTT.

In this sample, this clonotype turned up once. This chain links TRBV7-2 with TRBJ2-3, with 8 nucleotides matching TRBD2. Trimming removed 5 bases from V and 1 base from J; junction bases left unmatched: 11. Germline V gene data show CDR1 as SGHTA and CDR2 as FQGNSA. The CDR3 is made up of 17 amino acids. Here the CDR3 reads CASSLVPAGGRTDTQYF. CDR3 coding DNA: TGTGCCAGCAGCCTCGTCCCGGCGGGGGGCCGCACAGATACGCAGTATTTT.

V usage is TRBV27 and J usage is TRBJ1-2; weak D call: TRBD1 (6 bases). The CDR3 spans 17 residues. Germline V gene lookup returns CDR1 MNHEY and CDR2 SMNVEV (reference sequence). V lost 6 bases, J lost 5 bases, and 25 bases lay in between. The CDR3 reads CASSHLLDRPGPYGYTF. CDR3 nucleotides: TGTGCCAGCAGCCACCTCCTAGACAGGCCGGGGCCTTATGGCTACACCTTC.

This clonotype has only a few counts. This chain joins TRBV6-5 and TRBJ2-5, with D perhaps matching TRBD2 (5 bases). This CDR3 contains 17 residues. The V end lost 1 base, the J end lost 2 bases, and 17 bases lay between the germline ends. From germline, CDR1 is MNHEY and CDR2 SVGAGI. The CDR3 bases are TGTGCCAGCAGTTACTTTCCCAGCCGAACGGGGCAAGAGACCCAGTACTTC. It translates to CASSYFPSRTGQETQYF.

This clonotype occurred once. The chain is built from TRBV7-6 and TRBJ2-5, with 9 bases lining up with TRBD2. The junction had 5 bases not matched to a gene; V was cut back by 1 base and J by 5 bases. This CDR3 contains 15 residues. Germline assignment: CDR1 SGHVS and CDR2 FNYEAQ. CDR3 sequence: CASSLGSGGVETQYF. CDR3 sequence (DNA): TGTGCCAGCAGCTTAGGTAGCGGGGGAGTGGAGACCCAGTACTTC.

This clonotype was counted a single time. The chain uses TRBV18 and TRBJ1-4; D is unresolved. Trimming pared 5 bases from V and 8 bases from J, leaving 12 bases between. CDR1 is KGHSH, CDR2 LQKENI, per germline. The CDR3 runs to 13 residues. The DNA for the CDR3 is TGTGCCAGCTCAGTTCGGGCCGCGGAAAAACTGTTTTTT. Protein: CASSVRAAEKLFF.

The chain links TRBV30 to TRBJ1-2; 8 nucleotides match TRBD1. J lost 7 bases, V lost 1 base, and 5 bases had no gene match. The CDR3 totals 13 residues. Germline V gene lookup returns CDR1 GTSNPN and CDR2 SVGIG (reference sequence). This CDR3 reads CAWSAQGAGGYTF. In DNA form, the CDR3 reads TGTGCCTGGAGTGCCCAGGGGGCCGGTGGCTACACCTTC.

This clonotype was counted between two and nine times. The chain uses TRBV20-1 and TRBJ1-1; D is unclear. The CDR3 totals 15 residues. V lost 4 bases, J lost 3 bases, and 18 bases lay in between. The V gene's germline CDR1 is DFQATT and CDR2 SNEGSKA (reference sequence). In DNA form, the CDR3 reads TGCAGTGCTAAACGGAGCGGTAGCCGGGACACTGAAGCTTTCTTT. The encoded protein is CSAKRSGSRDTEAFF.

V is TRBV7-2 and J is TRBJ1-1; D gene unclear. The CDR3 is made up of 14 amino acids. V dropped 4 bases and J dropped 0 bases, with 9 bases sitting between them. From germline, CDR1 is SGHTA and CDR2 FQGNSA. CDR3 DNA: TGTGCCAGCAGCTCGGACGGACTGAACACTGAAGCTTTCTTT. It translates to CASSSDGLNTEAFF.

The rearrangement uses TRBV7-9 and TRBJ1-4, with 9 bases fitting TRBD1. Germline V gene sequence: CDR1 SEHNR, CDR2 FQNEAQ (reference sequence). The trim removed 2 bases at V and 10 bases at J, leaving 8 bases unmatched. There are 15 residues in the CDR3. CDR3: CASSLPPGQGRKLFF. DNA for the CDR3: TGTGCCAGCAGCTTACCCCCGGGACAGGGTCGAAAACTGTTTTTT.

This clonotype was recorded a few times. The CDR3 here is CASSPRTGLSNQPQHF. The CDR3 region has the DNA TGTGCCAGCAGCCCTAGGACAGGGTTGAGCAATCAGCCCCAGCATTTT. The genes are TRBV7-8 and TRBJ1-5; 8 bases are shared with TRBD1. Germline V gene sequence: CDR1 SGHVS, CDR2 FQNEAQ. This CDR3 has 16 residues. Trimming took 5 bases from V and 1 from J; bases not matched to a gene: 7.